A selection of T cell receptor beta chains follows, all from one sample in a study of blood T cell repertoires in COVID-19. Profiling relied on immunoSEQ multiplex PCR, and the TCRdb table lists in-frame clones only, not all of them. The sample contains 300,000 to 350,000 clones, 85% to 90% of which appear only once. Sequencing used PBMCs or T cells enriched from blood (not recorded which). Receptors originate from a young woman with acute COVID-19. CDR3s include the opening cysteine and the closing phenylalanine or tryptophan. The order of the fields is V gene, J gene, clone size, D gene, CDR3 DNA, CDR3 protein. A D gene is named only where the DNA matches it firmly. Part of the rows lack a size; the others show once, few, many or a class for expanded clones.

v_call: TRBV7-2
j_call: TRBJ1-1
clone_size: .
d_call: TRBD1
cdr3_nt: TGTGCCAGCAGCACCTACAGGGGGGAAGCTTTCTTT
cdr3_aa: CASSTYRGEAFF

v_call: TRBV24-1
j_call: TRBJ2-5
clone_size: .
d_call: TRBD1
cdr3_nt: TGTGCCACCAGTGATTTGAACAGGGGGGAGACCCAGTACTTC
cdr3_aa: CATSDLNRGETQYF

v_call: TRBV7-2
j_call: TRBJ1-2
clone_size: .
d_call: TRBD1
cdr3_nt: TGTGCCAGCAGGGTTGGACAGGGGCCCAACTATGGCTACACCTTC
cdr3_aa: CASRVGQGPNYGYTF

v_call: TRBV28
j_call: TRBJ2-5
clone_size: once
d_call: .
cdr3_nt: TGTGCCAGCAGCCAAGACAAGTGGGTGATTACAGAAGAGACCCAGTACTTC
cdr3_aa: CASSQDKWVITEETQYF

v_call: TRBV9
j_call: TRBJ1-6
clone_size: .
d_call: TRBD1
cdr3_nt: TGTGCCAGCAGCGCAGAGGTCCCCGGACAGGGCGAGGATTCACCCCTCCACTTT
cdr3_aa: CASSAEVPGQGEDSPLHF

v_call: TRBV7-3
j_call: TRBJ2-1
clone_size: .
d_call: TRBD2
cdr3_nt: TGTGCCAGCAGCCCTAAGGGGACTAGCGGGACCATCTCCTACAATGAGCAGTTCTTC
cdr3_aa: CASSPKGTSGTISYNEQFF

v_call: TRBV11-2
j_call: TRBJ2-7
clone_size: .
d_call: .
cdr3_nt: TGTGCCAGCAGCTTAGCGCGGAGCTCCTACGAGCAGTACTTC
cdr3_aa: CASSLARSSYEQYF

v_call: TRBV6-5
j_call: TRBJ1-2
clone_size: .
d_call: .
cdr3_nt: TGTGCCAGCGGTCTTTTTATGGGCGAGGGCTATGGCTACACCTTC
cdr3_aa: CASGLFMGEGYGYTF

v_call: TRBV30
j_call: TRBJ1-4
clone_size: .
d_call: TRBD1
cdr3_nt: TGTGCCTGGAGTTCCACCCCTGACAGGGGAGGTGAAAAACTGTTTTTT
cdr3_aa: CAWSSTPDRGGEKLFF

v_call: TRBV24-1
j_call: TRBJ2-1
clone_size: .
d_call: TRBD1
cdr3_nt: TGTGCCACGGTAGGACAGGGAGATGTTAATGAGCAGTTCTTC
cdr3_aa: CATVGQGDVNEQFF

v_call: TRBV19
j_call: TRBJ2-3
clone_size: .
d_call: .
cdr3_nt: TGTGCCAGTAGTGTAACTTCTAGCACAGATACGCAGTATTTT
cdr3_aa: CASSVTSSTDTQYF

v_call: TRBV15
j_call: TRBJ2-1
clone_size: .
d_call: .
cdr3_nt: TGTGCCACCAGCAGACTTTCGGGTCAGAGCTTCTACAATGAGCAGTTCTTC
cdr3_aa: CATSRLSGQSFYNEQFF

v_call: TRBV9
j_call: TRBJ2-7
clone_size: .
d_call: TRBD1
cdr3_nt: TGTGCCAGCAGCCCTGGGACAGGGCCCGGGGGGCAGTACTTC
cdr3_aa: CASSPGTGPGGQYF

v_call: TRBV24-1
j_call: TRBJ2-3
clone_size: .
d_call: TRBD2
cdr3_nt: TGTGCCACCAGTGATTTACCGAGAGCGGGAGGGATTACAGATACGCAGTATTTT
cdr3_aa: CATSDLPRAGGITDTQYF

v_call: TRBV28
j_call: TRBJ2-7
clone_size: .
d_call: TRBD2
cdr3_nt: TGTGCCACTGGGGCTAGCGGAAACGAGCAGTACTTC
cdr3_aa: CATGASGNEQYF

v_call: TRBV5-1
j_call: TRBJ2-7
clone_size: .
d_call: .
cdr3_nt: TGCGCCAGCAGTACAGGACAGCGTTACGAGCAGTACTTC
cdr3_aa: CASSTGQRYEQYF

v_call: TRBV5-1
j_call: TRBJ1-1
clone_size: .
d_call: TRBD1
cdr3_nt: TGCGCCAGCAGCTTCCCAGGGGGCGGTATGAACACTGAAGCTTTCTTT
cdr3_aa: CASSFPGGGMNTEAFF

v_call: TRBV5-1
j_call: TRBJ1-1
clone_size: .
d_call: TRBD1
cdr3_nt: TGCGCCAGCAGCGACGACAGGGTTGGGACTGAAGCTTTCTTT
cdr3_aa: CASSDDRVGTEAFF

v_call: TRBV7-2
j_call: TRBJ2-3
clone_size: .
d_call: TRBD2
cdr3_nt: TGTGCCAGCAGCTTAGGTCCTAGCGGGACCACAGATACGCAGTATTTT
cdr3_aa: CASSLGPSGTTDTQYF

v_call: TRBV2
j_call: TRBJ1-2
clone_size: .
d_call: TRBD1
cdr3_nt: TGTGCCAGCAGTGAGCCCTACAGGGGCGCCTATGGCTACACCTTC
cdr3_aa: CASSEPYRGAYGYTF

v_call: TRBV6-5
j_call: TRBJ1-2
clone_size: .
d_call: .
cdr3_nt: TGTGCCAGCAGTCCAGGGTCCTATGGCTACACCTTC
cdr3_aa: CASSPGSYGYTF

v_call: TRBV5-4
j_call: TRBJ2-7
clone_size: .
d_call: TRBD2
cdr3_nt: TGTGCCAGCAGCATGGGACTAGCGGGAACTTACGAGCAGTACTTC
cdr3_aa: CASSMGLAGTYEQYF

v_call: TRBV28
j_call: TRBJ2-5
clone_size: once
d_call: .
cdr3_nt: TGTGCCAGCAACCCACAGAGGGGGCAAGAGACCCAGTACTTC
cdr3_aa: CASNPQRGQETQYF

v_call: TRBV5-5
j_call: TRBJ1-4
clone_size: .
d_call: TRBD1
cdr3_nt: TGTGCCAGCAGCCCCCTCGGGACAGGCGGTGAAAAACTGTTTTTT
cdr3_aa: CASSPLGTGGEKLFF

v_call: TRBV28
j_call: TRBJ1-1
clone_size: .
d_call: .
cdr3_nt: TGTGCCAGCAGGCTATCCTCGACAGCCCTGAACACTGAAGCTTTCTTT
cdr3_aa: CASRLSSTALNTEAFF

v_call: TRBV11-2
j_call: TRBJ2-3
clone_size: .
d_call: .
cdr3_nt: TGTGCCAGCAGCCTCGGGACACCCTACACAGATACGCAGTATTTT
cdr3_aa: CASSLGTPYTDTQYF

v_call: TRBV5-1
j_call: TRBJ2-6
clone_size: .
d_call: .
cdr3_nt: TGCGCCAGCAGCTTGGTTTCCCGCTCTGGGGCCAACGTCCTGACTTTC
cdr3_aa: CASSLVSRSGANVLTF

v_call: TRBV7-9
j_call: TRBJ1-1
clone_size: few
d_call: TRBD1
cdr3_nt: TGTGCCAGCAGCTCGGACAGGGTCCTTGGGGCTTTCTTT
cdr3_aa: CASSSDRVLGAFF

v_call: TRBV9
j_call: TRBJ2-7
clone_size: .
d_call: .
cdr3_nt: TGTGCCAGCAGCGTAGGACGGGGGATAGGGAACGAGCAGTACTTC
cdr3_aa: CASSVGRGIGNEQYF

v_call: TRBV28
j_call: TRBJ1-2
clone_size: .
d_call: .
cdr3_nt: TGTGCCAGCAGCCGACAGGAGCTTGGCGGCTACACCTTC
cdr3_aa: CASSRQELGGYTF

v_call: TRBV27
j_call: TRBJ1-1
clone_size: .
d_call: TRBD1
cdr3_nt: TGTGCCAGCAGTACGCTGGCGGGACAGGGGTTGACTGAAGCTTTCTTT
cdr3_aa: CASSTLAGQGLTEAFF

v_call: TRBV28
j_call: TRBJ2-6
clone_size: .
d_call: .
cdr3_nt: TGTGCCAGCAGTTTATTTGCCCAGGGAGCCAACGTCCTGACTTTC
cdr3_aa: CASSLFAQGANVLTF

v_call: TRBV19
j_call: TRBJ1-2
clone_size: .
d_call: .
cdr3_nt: TGTGCCAGTAGTATCGACTTACCTGGAGGCCTCGGGGGGACCTATGGCTACACCTTC
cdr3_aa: CASSIDLPGGLGGTYGYTF

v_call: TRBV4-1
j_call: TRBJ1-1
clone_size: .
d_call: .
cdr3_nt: TGCGCCAGCAGCCAAGCGCTTCAAACAGGGTGGGATGAAGCTTTCTTT
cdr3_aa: CASSQALQTGWDEAFF

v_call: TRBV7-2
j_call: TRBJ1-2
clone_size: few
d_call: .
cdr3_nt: TGTGCCAGCAGCTTAGGAGCGAACTATGGCTACACCTTC
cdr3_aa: CASSLGANYGYTF

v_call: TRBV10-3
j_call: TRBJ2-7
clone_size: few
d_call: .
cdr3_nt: TGTGCCATCAAAGGTCCAGACAGCCGATACGAGCAGTACTTC
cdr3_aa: CAIKGPDSRYEQYF

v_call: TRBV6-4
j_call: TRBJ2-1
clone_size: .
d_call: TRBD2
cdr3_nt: TGTGCCAGCAGTGATCTAGCGGGAGTTCCCTACAATGAGCAGTTCTTC
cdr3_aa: CASSDLAGVPYNEQFF

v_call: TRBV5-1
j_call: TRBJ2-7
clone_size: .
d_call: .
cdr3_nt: TGCGCCAGCAGTGTGCCAGGGAGGGAGCAGTACTTC
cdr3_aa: CASSVPGREQYF

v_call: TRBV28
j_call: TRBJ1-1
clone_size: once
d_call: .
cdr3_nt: TGTGCCAGCAGTTTATGGGGAGACACTGAAGCTTTCTTT
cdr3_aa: CASSLWGDTEAFF

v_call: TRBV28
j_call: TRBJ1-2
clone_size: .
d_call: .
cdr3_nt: TGTGCCAGCCAAACGGGACACTCTACCGATGGCTACACCTTC
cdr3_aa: CASQTGHSTDGYTF

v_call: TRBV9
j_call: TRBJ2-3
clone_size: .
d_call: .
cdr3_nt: TGTGCCAGCAGCGTCTCTTCAGATACGCAGTATTTT
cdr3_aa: CASSVSSDTQYF

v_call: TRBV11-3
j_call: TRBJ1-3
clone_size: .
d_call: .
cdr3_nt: TGTGCCAGCAGCTTAGGTCTACAGAGCTCTGGAAACACCATATATTTT
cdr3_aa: CASSLGLQSSGNTIYF

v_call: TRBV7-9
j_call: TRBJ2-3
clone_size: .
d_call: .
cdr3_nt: TGTGCCAGCAGCTTAGCGTCGCTAGAGACAGATACGCAGTATTTT
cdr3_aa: CASSLASLETDTQYF